The clone carrying this T cell receptor (delta chain) was seen a single time. Gamma-chain- and delta-chain-specific primers converted PBMC RNA into TCR cDNA. TCRdb repeated clone calling on the RT-PCR reads with CATT. The sample lists 2,500 to 3,000 delta-chain clones, roughly 40% occurring once. The data are from a study of delta chains in infants with herpesvirus infections. Looked up from germline, CDR1 is GEAIGNYY and CDR2 is EKD. With 3 bases clipped from V and 11 bases from J, the junction kept 15 bases outside the gene matches. CDR3 length: 16 residues. The receptor was derived from a human donor who was a Ugandan infant, either HIV-exposed or HIV-unexposed (not recorded which). This chain joins TRDV2 and TRDJ1; 12 bases line up with TRDD3. This specimen was peripheral blood, taken at time point 4 of longitudinal follow-up. CDR3 nucleotide sequence: TGTGCCTGTGACGGCTTACTGGGGGATACCATCCAGGAGCTCATCTTT. Translated: CACDGLLGDTIQELIF.